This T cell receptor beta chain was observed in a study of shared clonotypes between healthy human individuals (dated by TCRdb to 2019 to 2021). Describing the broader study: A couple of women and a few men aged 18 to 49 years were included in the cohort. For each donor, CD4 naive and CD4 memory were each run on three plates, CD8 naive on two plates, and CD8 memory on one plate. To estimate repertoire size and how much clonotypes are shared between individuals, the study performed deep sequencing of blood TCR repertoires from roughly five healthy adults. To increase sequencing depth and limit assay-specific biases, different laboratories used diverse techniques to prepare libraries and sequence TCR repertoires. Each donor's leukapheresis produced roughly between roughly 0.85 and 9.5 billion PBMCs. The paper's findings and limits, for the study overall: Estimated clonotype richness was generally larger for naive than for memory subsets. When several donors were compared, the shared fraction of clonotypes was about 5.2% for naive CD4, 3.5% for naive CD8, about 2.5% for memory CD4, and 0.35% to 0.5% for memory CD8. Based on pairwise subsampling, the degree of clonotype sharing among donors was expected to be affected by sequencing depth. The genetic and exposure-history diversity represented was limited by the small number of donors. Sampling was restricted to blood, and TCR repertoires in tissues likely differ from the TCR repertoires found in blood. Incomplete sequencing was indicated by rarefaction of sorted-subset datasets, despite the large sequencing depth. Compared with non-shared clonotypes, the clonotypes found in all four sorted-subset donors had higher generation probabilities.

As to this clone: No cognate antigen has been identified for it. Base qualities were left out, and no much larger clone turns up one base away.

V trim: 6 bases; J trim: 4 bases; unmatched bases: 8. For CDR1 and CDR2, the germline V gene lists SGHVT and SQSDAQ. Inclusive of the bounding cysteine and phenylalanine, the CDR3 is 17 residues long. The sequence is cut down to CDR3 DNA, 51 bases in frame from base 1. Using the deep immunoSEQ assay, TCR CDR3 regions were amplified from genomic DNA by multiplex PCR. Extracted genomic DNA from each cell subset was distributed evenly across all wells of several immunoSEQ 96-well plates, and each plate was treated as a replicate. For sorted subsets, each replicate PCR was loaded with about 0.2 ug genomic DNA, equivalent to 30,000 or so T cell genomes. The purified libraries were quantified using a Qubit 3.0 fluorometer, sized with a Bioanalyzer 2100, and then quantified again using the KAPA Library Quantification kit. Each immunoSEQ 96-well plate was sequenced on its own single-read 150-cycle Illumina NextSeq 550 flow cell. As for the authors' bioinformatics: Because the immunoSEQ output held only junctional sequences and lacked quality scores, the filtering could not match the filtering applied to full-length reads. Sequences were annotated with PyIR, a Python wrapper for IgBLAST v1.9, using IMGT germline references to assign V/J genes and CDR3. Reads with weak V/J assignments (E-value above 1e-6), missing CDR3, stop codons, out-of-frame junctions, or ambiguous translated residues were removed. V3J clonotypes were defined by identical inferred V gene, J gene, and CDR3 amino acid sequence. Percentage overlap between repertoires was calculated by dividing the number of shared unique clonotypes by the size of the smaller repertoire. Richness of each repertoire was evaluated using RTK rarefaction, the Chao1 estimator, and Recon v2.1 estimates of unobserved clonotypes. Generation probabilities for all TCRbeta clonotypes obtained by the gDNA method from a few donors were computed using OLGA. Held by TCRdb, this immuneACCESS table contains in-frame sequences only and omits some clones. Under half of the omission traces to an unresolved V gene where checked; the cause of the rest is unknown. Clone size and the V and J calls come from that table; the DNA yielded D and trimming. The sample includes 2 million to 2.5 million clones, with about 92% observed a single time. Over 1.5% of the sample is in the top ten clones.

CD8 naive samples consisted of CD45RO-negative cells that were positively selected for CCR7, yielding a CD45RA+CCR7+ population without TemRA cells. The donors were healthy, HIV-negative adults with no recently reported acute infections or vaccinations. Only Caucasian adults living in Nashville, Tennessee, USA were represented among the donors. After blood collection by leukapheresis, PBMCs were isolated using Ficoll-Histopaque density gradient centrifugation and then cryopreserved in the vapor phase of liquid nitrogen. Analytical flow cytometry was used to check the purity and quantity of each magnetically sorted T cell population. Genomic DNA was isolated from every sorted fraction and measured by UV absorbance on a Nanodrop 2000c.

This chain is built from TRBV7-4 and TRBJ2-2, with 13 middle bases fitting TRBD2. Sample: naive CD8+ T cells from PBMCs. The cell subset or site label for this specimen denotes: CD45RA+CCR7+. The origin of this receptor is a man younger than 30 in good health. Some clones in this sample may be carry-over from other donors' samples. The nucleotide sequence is TGTGCCAGCAGTACTGGACTAGCGGGAGCTCTCACCGGGGAGCTGTTTTTT. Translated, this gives CASSTGLAGALTGELFF.